Listed here are 15 T cell receptor beta chains from one sample, sequenced in a study of control samples from healthy donors and cancer patients. Measured with immunoSEQ multiplex PCR; TCRdb has only the in-frame clones, and not every one. The table has roughly 69,000 clones, around 87% seen once. Source material: PBMCs. These receptors were collected from a woman in her fifties or sixties with head and neck cancer.

V gene TRBV4-2 combines with J gene TRBJ2-1, with 15 nucleotides matching TRBD2. This CDR3 region has 19 residues. The V segment lost 5 bases and the J segment 3 bases; nucleotides outside the gene matches: 11. Germline CDR1 LGHNA, CDR2 YNFKEQ. CDR3 DNA sequence: TGTGCCAGCAGCTCCCCAGGGACTAGCGGGGGGACTTACTACAATGAGCAGTTCTTC. Translated: CASSSPGTSGGTYYNEQFF.

The chain couples TRBV7-8 to TRBJ1-5, with D possibly being TRBD1 (5 bases). Trimming shortened V by 5 bases and J by 5 bases, and 10 bases separated the two germline ends. The germline gives CDR1 SGHVS, CDR2 FQNEAQ. There are 13 residues in the CDR3. The CDR3 coding sequence is TGTGCCAGCAGCACGGGGACTTATCAGCCCCAGCATTTT. It specifies CASSTGTYQPQHF.

J is TRBJ2-7 and V is TRBV19, with TRBD1 as a possible D gene (6 bases). CDR3 size: 13 residues. CDR1 is LNHDA, CDR2 SQIVND, per germline (reference sequence). The CDR3 DNA follows: TGTGCTACTTCTCAGGACAGAGGATACGAGCAGTACTTC. This gives the protein CATSQDRGYEQYF.

This clone was recorded only once. The chain carries TRBV18 and TRBJ1-3, with 8 bases fitting TRBD1. The CDR3 sequence is 16 residues long. Germline V lookup: CDR1 KGHSH, CDR2 LQKENI. V lost 0 bases to trimming and J lost 8 bases; unmatched junction nucleotides: 9. The CDR3 here is CASSPPGQAGVHTIYF. CDR3 DNA: TGTGCCAGCTCACCACCGGGACAGGCAGGAGTACACACCATATATTTT.

Comment on this clone: The sample carries other DNA sequences with the same CDR3. The J gene is TRBJ2-6, the V gene TRBV29-1, with D perhaps matching TRBD1 or TRBD2 (5 bases each). The CDR3 covers 16 residues. CDR1 and CDR2 from the germline V gene are SQVTM and ANQGSEA. The V gene lost 2 bases and the J gene lost 2 bases, with 13 bases spanning the gap. The CDR3 loop reads CSVESPGTTGANVLTF. CDR3 sequence (DNA): TGCAGCGTTGAATCACCAGGGACGACTGGGGCCAACGTCCTGACTTTC.

The V gene is TRBV19, the J gene TRBJ1-3; 8 bases line up with TRBD1. Germline V CDR1 and CDR2: LNHDA, SQIVND (reference sequence). The CDR3 runs 17 residues. V lost 5 bases to trimming and J lost 0 bases; unmatched junction nucleotides: 9. The CDR3 spells CASSPRDRTISGNTIYF. The CDR3 bases are TGTGCCAGTAGTCCCCGGGACAGGACTATCTCTGGAAACACCATATATTTT.

The chain combines TRBV6-5 with TRBJ1-1, with TRBD1 as a possible D gene (5 bases). Looked up from germline, CDR1 is MNHEY and CDR2 is SVGAGI. The CDR3 is 12 amino acids. V lost 10 bases to trimming and J lost 11 bases, with 20 bases between them. In DNA form, the CDR3 reads TGTGCCACCCGGGACCCAGGAACTTCCGCTTTCTTT. It yields the protein CATRDPGTSAFF.

This clone appeared a single time. As DNA, the CDR3 is TGTGCCAGCAGTGGATACAGGGGCGCTGGAAACACCATATATTTT. Its protein is CASSGYRGAGNTIYF. The chain is built from TRBV6-2 or TRBV6-3 and TRBJ1-3; 7 bases are shared with TRBD1. This CDR3 is 15 amino acids long. The V and J ends lost 5 bases and 2 bases, in that order; junction bases with no gene match: 6. In germline, CDR1 is MNHEY, CDR2 SVGEGT.

This chain links TRBV13 with TRBJ1-1; D call uncertain. The V end lost 4 bases, the J end lost 5 bases, and 17 bases lay between the germline ends. This CDR3 has 15 amino acids. Germline V CDR1 and CDR2: PRHDT, FYEKMQ (reference sequence). In nucleotides, the CDR3 is TGTGCCAGCAGCTCCTCAAGACGGACGAGTACTGAAGCTTTCTTT. It specifies CASSSSRRTSTEAFF.

This clone is a singleton in its sample. The rearrangement links TRBV7-2 to TRBJ2-5, with 8 bases matching TRBD1. The CDR3 totals 14 residues. After removal of 5 bases from V and 4 bases from J, the junction contained 6 bases not matched to a gene. The germline CDR1 and CDR2 sequences are SGHTA and FQGNSA. The CDR3 DNA reads as TGTGCCAGCAGCAACGACAGGGGTGGAGAGACCCAGTACTTC. It codes for CASSNDRGGETQYF.

V and J are TRBV4-3 and TRBJ2-1, with D possibly being TRBD2 (5 bases). The CDR3 covers 15 residues. Germline V gene lookup returns CDR1 LGHNA and CDR2 YSLEER. V lost 1 base, J lost 0 bases, and 7 bases lay in between. CDR3 residues: CASSQVAYSYNEQFF. The CDR3 nucleotides read TGCGCCAGCAGCCAAGTAGCGTACTCCTACAATGAGCAGTTCTTC.

The gene calls are TRBV7-9 and TRBJ2-1; 8 bases fit TRBD1. V dropped 3 bases and J dropped 8; count of bases not matched to a gene: 6. There are 14 residues in the CDR3. Germline-derived CDR1 and CDR2 are SEHNR and FQNEAQ (reference sequence). CDR3 in DNA: TGTGCCAGCAGCTTTGCAGGGGGCAACGATGAGCAGTTCTTC. It translates to CASSFAGGNDEQFF.

The chain combines TRBV6-5 with TRBJ2-3, with a tentative D call TRBD2 (6 bases). CDR3 length: 14 residues. Deletions cut 6 bases from V and 8 bases from J, with 18 bases between. The germline CDR1 and CDR2 sequences are MNHEY and SVGAGI. CDR3 sequence (DNA): TGTGCCAGCAGAGCGACAGTGGTGGGAGGTACGCAGTATTTT. It is translated as CASRATVVGGTQYF.

The rearrangement joins TRBV5-1 to TRBJ1-1; D perhaps matches TRBD1 (5 bases). Looked up from germline, CDR1 is SGHRS and CDR2 is YFSETQ. This CDR3 is built from 17 residues. V gave up 0 bases and J gave up 0 bases, with 15 bases separating them. The CDR3, as DNA: TGCGCCAGCAGCTTGGGGTCGTACAGGCCGATGAACACTGAAGCTTTCTTT. It specifies CASSLGSYRPMNTEAFF.

The gene calls are TRBV7-2 and TRBJ2-2; D is uncertain. Deletions cut 5 bases from V and 0 bases from J, with 10 bases between. The CDR3 is 15 amino acids. Germline CDR1 SGHTA, CDR2 FQGNSA. The CDR3 DNA reads TGTGCCAGCAGCCCCGGCCTCACGAACACCGGGGAGCTGTTTTTT. Translation: CASSPGLTNTGELFF.